This is a list of T cell receptor beta chains from one sample in a study of cytomegalovirus exposure and HLA in healthy donors. The data were produced by immunoSEQ multiplex PCR, yet TCRdb's version contains in-frame clones alone and is incomplete. The sample shows more than 110,000 clones, 70% of them seen only once. Sequencing was done on a sample of PBMCs. These receptors were collected from a woman younger than 45 in good health and CMV-seronegative. The CDR3 runs from the conserved cysteine through the conserved F or W. The order of the fields is D gene, J gene, V gene, clone size, CDR3 protein, CDR3 DNA. The D gene is left open where the match is weak. A clone size is listed for some rows: how often the clone was seen (once, few, many), or a class if it is expanded.

d_gene: TRBD2
j_gene: TRBJ2-1
v_gene: TRBV19
abundance: NA
CDR3aa: CASSRASGRAPNEQFF
CDR3nt: TGTGCCAGTAGTAGGGCTAGCGGGAGGGCACCCAATGAGCAGTTCTTC

d_gene: TRBD1
j_gene: TRBJ1-3
v_gene: TRBV19
abundance: NA
CDR3aa: CASQLQGVSGNTIYF
CDR3nt: TGTGCCAGTCAACTACAGGGGGTCTCTGGAAACACCATATATTTT

d_gene: TRBD1
j_gene: TRBJ1-5
v_gene: TRBV19
abundance: NA
CDR3aa: CASSPRTGIGQPQHF
CDR3nt: TGTGCCAGTAGTCCACGGACAGGGATTGGGCAGCCCCAGCATTTT

d_gene: NA
j_gene: TRBJ2-5
v_gene: TRBV29-1
abundance: NA
CDR3aa: CSVFPPRGNQETQYF
CDR3nt: TGCAGCGTTTTTCCCCCACGGGGGAACCAAGAGACCCAGTACTTC

d_gene: NA
j_gene: TRBJ2-7
v_gene: TRBV7-2
abundance: NA
CDR3aa: CASSLAGVVYEQYF
CDR3nt: TGTGCCAGCAGCTTAGCGGGAGTGGTGTACGAGCAGTACTTC

d_gene: NA
j_gene: TRBJ2-7
v_gene: TRBV28
abundance: once
CDR3aa: CASTLRGYGEQYF
CDR3nt: TGTGCCAGCACTCTAAGGGGGTACGGCGAGCAGTACTTC

d_gene: NA
j_gene: TRBJ2-2
v_gene: TRBV27
abundance: few
CDR3aa: CASRGLGPTGELFF
CDR3nt: TGTGCCAGCAGAGGCCTTGGGCCCACCGGGGAGCTGTTTTTT

d_gene: TRBD1
j_gene: TRBJ1-3
v_gene: TRBV6-5
abundance: NA
CDR3aa: CASSSGTGGNTIYF
CDR3nt: TGTGCCAGCAGTTCCGGGACAGGGGGGAACACCATATATTTT

d_gene: NA
j_gene: TRBJ1-1
v_gene: TRBV7-9
abundance: NA
CDR3aa: CASSRVQGCRAFF
CDR3nt: TGTGCCAGCAGCCGAGTACAGGGTTGTAGGGCTTTCTTT

d_gene: TRBD1
j_gene: TRBJ2-3
v_gene: TRBV5-1
abundance: NA
CDR3aa: CASSVTGGLSTDTQYF
CDR3nt: TGCGCCAGCAGCGTAACAGGGGGTCTTAGCACAGATACGCAGTATTTT

d_gene: NA
j_gene: TRBJ2-6
v_gene: TRBV29-1
abundance: NA
CDR3aa: CSAYHTSGANVLTF
CDR3nt: TGCAGCGCTTACCACACCTCTGGGGCCAACGTCCTGACTTTC

d_gene: TRBD2
j_gene: TRBJ2-7
v_gene: TRBV28
abundance: NA
CDR3aa: CASSAPGLASEQYF
CDR3nt: TGTGCCAGCAGTGCTCCGGGACTAGCGAGCGAGCAGTACTTC

d_gene: NA
j_gene: TRBJ2-5
v_gene: TRBV28
abundance: NA
CDR3aa: CASSSGGKQETQYF
CDR3nt: TGTGCCAGCAGTAGTGGAGGGAAGCAAGAGACCCAGTACTTC

d_gene: NA
j_gene: TRBJ2-2
v_gene: TRBV7-8
abundance: few
CDR3aa: CASSGHSQNTGELFF
CDR3nt: TGTGCCAGCAGCGGACACAGCCAGAACACCGGGGAGCTGTTTTTT

d_gene: TRBD2
j_gene: TRBJ2-3
v_gene: TRBV7-2
abundance: NA
CDR3aa: CASSLVSGGGGSPDTQYF
CDR3nt: TGTGCCAGCAGCTTAGTGAGCGGCGGCGGGGGTTCCCCAGATACGCAGTATTTT

d_gene: NA
j_gene: TRBJ1-1
v_gene: TRBV19
abundance: NA
CDR3aa: CASSIVARFGVNTEAFF
CDR3nt: TGTGCCAGTAGTATAGTGGCCAGGTTCGGGGTTAACACTGAAGCTTTCTTT

d_gene: NA
j_gene: TRBJ1-2
v_gene: TRBV13
abundance: once
CDR3aa: CASSLFTSNYGYTF
CDR3nt: TGTGCCAGCAGCTTATTCACTTCTAACTATGGCTACACCTTC

d_gene: TRBD1
j_gene: TRBJ1-2
v_gene: TRBV5-1
abundance: NA
CDR3aa: CASSLGQGEGYTF
CDR3nt: TGCGCCAGCAGCTTGGGACAGGGTGAAGGCTACACCTTC

d_gene: NA
j_gene: TRBJ2-7
v_gene: TRBV7-8
abundance: NA
CDR3aa: CASSLTSVEQYF
CDR3nt: TGTGCCAGCAGCTTAACTTCTGTCGAGCAGTACTTC

d_gene: TRBD1
j_gene: TRBJ1-2
v_gene: TRBV2
abundance: NA
CDR3aa: CASSLATGDTYGYTF
CDR3nt: TGTGCCAGCAGTCTTGCAACAGGGGACACCTATGGCTACACCTTC

d_gene: NA
j_gene: TRBJ2-7
v_gene: TRBV7-2
abundance: NA
CDR3aa: CASSLDAGSSYEQYF
CDR3nt: TGTGCCAGCAGCTTAGATGCAGGGTCCTCCTACGAGCAGTACTTC

d_gene: TRBD2
j_gene: TRBJ2-7
v_gene: TRBV7-2
abundance: NA
CDR3aa: CASSFGLADVYEQYF
CDR3nt: TGTGCCAGCAGTTTCGGACTAGCGGACGTCTACGAGCAGTACTTC

d_gene: TRBD2
j_gene: TRBJ2-3
v_gene: TRBV11-3
abundance: NA
CDR3aa: CASSSGLAGGTTDTQYF
CDR3nt: TGTGCCAGCAGCTCGGGACTAGCGGGGGGAACCACAGATACGCAGTATTTT

d_gene: TRBD2
j_gene: TRBJ2-5
v_gene: TRBV5-4
abundance: NA
CDR3aa: CASSLPLAGGETQYF
CDR3nt: TGTGCCAGCAGCTTGCCCTTAGCGGGAGGAGAGACCCAGTACTTC

d_gene: TRBD2
j_gene: TRBJ2-3
v_gene: TRBV10-1
abundance: NA
CDR3aa: CASSVASGRHTDTQYF
CDR3nt: TGCGCCAGCAGTGTGGCTAGCGGGAGACATACAGATACGCAGTATTTT

d_gene: NA
j_gene: TRBJ1-3
v_gene: TRBV19
abundance: NA
CDR3aa: CASTSPGGIDTIYF
CDR3nt: TGTGCCAGTACCTCCCCGGGGGGCATCGACACCATATATTTT

d_gene: TRBD1
j_gene: TRBJ2-7
v_gene: TRBV28
abundance: NA
CDR3aa: CASSRDSLKLVYSYEQYF
CDR3nt: TGTGCCAGCAGCCGGGACAGCCTTAAATTGGTTTACTCCTACGAGCAGTACTTC